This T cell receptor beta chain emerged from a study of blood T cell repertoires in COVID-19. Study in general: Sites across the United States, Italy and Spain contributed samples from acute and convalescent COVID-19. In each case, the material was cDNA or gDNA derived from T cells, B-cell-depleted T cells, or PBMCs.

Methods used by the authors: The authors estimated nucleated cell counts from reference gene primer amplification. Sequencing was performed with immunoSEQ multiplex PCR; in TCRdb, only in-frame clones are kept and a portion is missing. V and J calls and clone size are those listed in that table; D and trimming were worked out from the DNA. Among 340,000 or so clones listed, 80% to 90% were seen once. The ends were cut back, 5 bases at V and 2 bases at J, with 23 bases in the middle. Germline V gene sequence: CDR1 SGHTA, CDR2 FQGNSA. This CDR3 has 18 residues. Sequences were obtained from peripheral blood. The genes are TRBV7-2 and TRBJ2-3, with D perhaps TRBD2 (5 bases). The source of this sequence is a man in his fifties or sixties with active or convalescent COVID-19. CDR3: CASSPFLVQRRSTDTQYF. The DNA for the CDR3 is TGTGCCAGCAGCCCTTTCCTGGTGCAGCGGCGATCCACAGATACGCAGTATTTT.